In this sample, the clone carrying this T cell receptor (beta chain) turned up once. Its antigen is as yet unknown. The data were obtained in a study of T cell responses to AZD1222 COVID-19 vaccine. Repertoires were generated with immunoSEQ multiplex PCR, while TCRdb's copy carries only in-frame clones and drops some. Found here are 150,000 to 160,000 clones, 80% to 90% of them singletons; the top ten hold 6.9%. There are 17 residues in the CDR3. The V gene's germline CDR1 is KGHSH and CDR2 LQKENI. J gave up 5 bases and V 1 base, and 10 bases lay outside the gene matches. Study conclusions and caveats: Spike-specific TCR breadth and depth went up after people got two AZD1222 doses. White British ancestry dominated among donors, who included more females, and clonal diversity was possibly underestimated.

The rearrangement joins TRBV18 to TRBJ2-5; 10 positions match TRBD1. Sequencing was performed on peripheral blood, taken after recovery from COVID-19. The clonotype comes from an adult who had recovered from COVID-19. In nucleotides, the CDR3 is TGTGCCAGCTCACCACGGGACAGGGGACGATTTTGGGAGACCCAGTACTTC. As protein: CASSPRDRGRFWETQYF.